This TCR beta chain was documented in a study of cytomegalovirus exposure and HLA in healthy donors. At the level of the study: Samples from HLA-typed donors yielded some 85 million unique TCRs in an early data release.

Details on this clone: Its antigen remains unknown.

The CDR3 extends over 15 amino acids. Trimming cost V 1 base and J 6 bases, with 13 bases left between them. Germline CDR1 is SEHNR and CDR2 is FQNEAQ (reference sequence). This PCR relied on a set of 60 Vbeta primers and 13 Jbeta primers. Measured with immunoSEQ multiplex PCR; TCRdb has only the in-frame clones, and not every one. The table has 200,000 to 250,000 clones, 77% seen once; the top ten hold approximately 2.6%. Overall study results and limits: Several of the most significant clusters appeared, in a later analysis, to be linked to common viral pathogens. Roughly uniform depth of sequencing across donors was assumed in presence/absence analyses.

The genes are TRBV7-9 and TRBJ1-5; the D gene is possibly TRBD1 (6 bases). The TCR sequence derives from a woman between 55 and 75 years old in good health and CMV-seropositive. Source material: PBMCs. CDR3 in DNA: TGTGCCAGCAGCTTAGGGGCAGGGGTTACTCAGCCCCAGCATTTT. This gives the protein CASSLGAGVTQPQHF.